The entry below describes one TCR beta chain. In its sample, this clone was seen a few times. It has no known antigen specificity. No base qualities exist here, and no much larger clone lies one base off it. The data were obtained in a study of blood T cell repertoires in COVID-19 (dated by TCRdb to 2020 to 2021). Broadly, across the study: Collaborator samples came from the United States, Italy and Spain and covered acute and convalescent phases of COVID-19. The prospective study material was composed of cDNA or gDNA derived from T cells, B-cell-depleted T cells, or PBMCs. Deeply sampled blood TCRbeta repertoires from subjects exposed to, actively infected with, or recovered from COVID-19 were included in the dataset. A freely available public database, intended as a resource for researchers studying the immune response to SARS-CoV-2, is where the repertoires were released. Samples were obtained from the ongoing ImmuneRACE study (first 160 participants) and from approximately 1,200 subjects provided by 6 global collaborators. Nearly every sample came with metadata listing a de-identified subject ID, COVID-19 status, age in years and sex. HLA class I and class II types, where available, came from metadata supplied by the sample provider rather than from assay-based typing.

TCRbeta CDR3 regions were amplified from genomic DNA using the immunoSEQ Assay, a bias-controlled multiplex PCR. In the source study's methods: The number of nucleated cells in each sample was estimated from the amplification of reference gene primers within the assay. Sequence reads were collapsed and filtered to measure the absolute abundance of every unique TCRbeta CDR3 rearrangement. Productive Simpson clonality was computed per sample as the square root of Simpson's diversity index over productive rearrangements. TCRdb stores this immuneACCESS table with in-frame sequences only. Part of the clones is absent; in the studies checked, under half of the shortfall reflects unresolved V genes, and no reason is known for the rest. The V and J calls and clone size come from that table; D and trimming were worked out from the DNA. The sample records 150,000 to 200,000 clones, around four fifths of which are singletons. The biggest ten clones account for 2.5% to 3% of the sample.

Overall study outcomes, separate from this receptor: The quantity of clinical and demographic metadata differed by source and by participant and was supplied without curation.

The collaborating institutions used their own protocols to collect whole blood in K2EDTA tubes. For TCRbeta analysis, collaborators shipped samples in one of three forms: frozen whole blood, isolated PBMCs, or DNA extracted from either of those sample types. This receptor was obtained from a woman aged 80 or older with active or convalescent COVID-19. Sequenced: peripheral blood.

This receptor carries the CDR3 CAISPRGRSDEQFF. Here is the DNA: TGTGCCATCTCCCCCAGGGGGCGGTCGGATGAGCAGTTCTTC. The rearranged chain carries TRBV10-3 and TRBJ2-1, with 8 bases in between that match TRBD1. Compared with germline, V lacks 8 bases and J lacks 8 bases; bases without a gene match: 11. The CDR3 measures 14 amino acids from cysteine to phenylalanine. The sequence is cut down to CDR3 DNA, 42 bases in frame from base 1. The germline V gene gives CDR1 as ENHRY and CDR2 as SYGVKD.